A single TCR beta chain is shown here with its context. The V gene's germline CDR1 is KGHSH and CDR2 LQKENI. CDR3 length: 15 residues. The trim removed 0 bases at V and 14 bases at J, leaving 13 bases unmatched. Original processing notes: Cell counts per sample came from amplifying reference gene primers. Some clones are missing from TCRdb's copy, which holds only in-frame ones; the method was immunoSEQ multiplex PCR. V and J calls and clone size follow that table, whereas D and trimming were derived from the DNA. The sample shows around 160,000 clones, 86% of them seen only once. The sample originates from a study of blood T cell repertoires in COVID-19. At the level of the study: Nucleic acid was either cDNA or gDNA, and it came from T cells, B-cell-depleted T cells, or PBMCs.

This clonotype was obtained from a man between 18 and 35 years old with acute or convalescent COVID-19. The chain is built from TRBV18 and TRBJ2-1; the match to TRBD1 covers 7 bases. Sequencing was performed on peripheral blood. CDR3 nucleotides: TGTGCCAGCTCACCACCGTCTCCAGGGGGTGTGGAGGAGTTCTTC. Translation gives CASSPPSPGGVEEFF. Full variable domain (outside the CDR3, taken from reference TRBV18 and TRBJ2-1): NAGVMQNPRHLVRRRGQEARLRCSPMKGHSHVYWYRQLPEEGLKFMVYLQKENIIDESGMPKERFSAEFPKEGPSILRIQQVVRGDSAAYFCASSPPSPGGVEEFFGPGTRLTVL.